A single sample gave rise to the 8 T cell receptor beta chains below, sequenced in a study of blood T cell repertoires in COVID-19. The assay was immunoSEQ multiplex PCR, and TCRdb's table has in-frame clones only and misses some. The sample has under 300,000 clones; 80% to 90% are singletons. Sequencing used peripheral blood. Every receptor here comes from a woman in her 70s with acute or convalescent COVID-19.

The chain carries TRBV5-1 and TRBJ1-1; D may be TRBD1 (6 bases). V was pared by 0 bases and J by 11 bases, with 17 bases between. This CDR3 contains 14 residues. Germline CDR1 and CDR2: SGHRS and YFSETQ. CDR3 coding DNA: TGCGCCAGCAGCTTGGCCTGGGACATCCAGGGGGCTTTCTTT. As protein: CASSLAWDIQGAFF.

This chain connects TRBV7-9 to TRBJ1-1; D may be TRBD1 (5 bases). CDR1 and CDR2 from the germline V gene are SEHNR and FQNEAQ (reference sequence). This CDR3 spans 12 amino acids. Trimming shortened V by 5 bases and J by 10 bases, and 14 bases separated the two germline ends. CDR3 sequence reads: CASSLTAFGAFF. The CDR3 bases are TGTGCCAGCAGCCTGACAGCTTTTGGAGCTTTCTTT.

The chain joins TRBV5-1 to TRBJ2-1; 10 bases line up with TRBD2. Germline V gene lookup returns CDR1 SGHRS and CDR2 YFSETQ. The CDR3 length is 17 residues. The V segment lost 4 bases and the J segment 3 bases; nucleotides outside the gene matches: 10. CDR3 sequence (DNA): TGCGCCAGCAGCCCGACCCCCCCTAGCGGGGGCTACAATGAGCAGTTCTTC. Encoded protein: CASSPTPPSGGYNEQFF.

The V gene is TRBV30, the J gene TRBJ1-4, with D unresolved. The CDR3 runs 12 residues. Per the germline V gene, CDR1 is GTSNPN and CDR2 is SVGIG (reference sequence). The V gene lost 3 bases and the J gene lost 15 bases, with 17 bases spanning the gap. The CDR3 sequence is CAWSPLRGVLFF. As DNA, the CDR3 is TGTGCCTGGAGCCCCCTCCGGGGTGTTTTGTTTTTT.

V usage is TRBV4-1 and J usage is TRBJ2-3; 12 positions agree with TRBD2. In germline, CDR1 is MGHRA, CDR2 YSYEKL. The CDR3 totals 16 residues. Germline trimming cut 4 bases from V and 2 bases from J; bases unmatched to any gene: 4. The CDR3: CASSPSGGAITDTQYF. CDR3 bases: TGCGCCAGCAGCCCTAGCGGGGGGGCCATCACAGATACGCAGTATTTT.

The V gene is TRBV19, the J gene TRBJ2-5, with TRBD2 matching 14 bases. Germline V CDR1 and CDR2: LNHDA, SQIVND (reference sequence). Trimming cost V 5 bases and J 5 bases; bases outside gene matches: 1. The CDR3 has 14 residues. The CDR3 is CASSWTSGRETQYF. The CDR3 DNA reads TGTGCCAGTAGTTGGACTAGCGGGAGGGAGACCCAGTACTTC.

The chain joins TRBV5-1 to TRBJ1-1, with D unclear. Germline lookup yields CDR1 SGHRS and CDR2 YFSETQ. CDR3 length equals 14 residues. The V gene lost 0 bases and the J gene lost 4 bases, with 10 bases spanning the gap. Written as DNA, the CDR3 is TGCGCCAGCAGCTTGGCAGGAGGGATCACTGAAGCTTTCTTT. Its translation is CASSLAGGITEAFF.

This clone has more than one count but fewer than ten. V is TRBV6-1 and J is TRBJ1-6; D perhaps matches TRBD1 (5 bases). The V end was cut by 2 bases, the J end by 9 bases, with 11 bases between. CDR1 and CDR2 from the germline V gene are MNHNS and SASEGT. The CDR3 extends over 14 amino acids. The CDR3 protein is CASSEKGRASPLHF. CDR3 coding DNA: TGTGCCAGCAGTGAAAAGGGGAGGGCTTCACCCCTCCACTTT.